This T cell receptor beta chain comes out of a study of vaccination effects on CD4 cells after COVID-19. Details on this clone: Antigen specificity is unknown.

Sequencing followed a ViraFEST assay step that expanded antigen-specific CD4+ T cells with viral peptide pools. At the end of around 11 days of culture, CD4+ T cells were isolated. The person had PCR-confirmed SARS-CoV-2 infection between March and December 2020. The table came from immunoSEQ multiplex PCR; TCRdb's copy has only in-frame clones and leaves some out. The data hold around 47,000 clones, with roughly two thirds observed a single time. Germline V gives CDR1 KGHSH, CDR2 LQKENI. The CDR3 consists of 15 residues. V lost 3 bases to trimming and J lost 5 bases; unmatched junction nucleotides: 7.

The chain uses TRBV18 and TRBJ2-7; 10 nucleotides align to TRBD1. The sequence was collected from a human donor who had a prior SARS-CoV-2 infection. Specimen: CD4+ T cells from PBMCs cultured with a peptide pool, collected before COVID-19 vaccination. The CDR3 nucleotides read TGTGCCAGCTCACCCATGACAGGGGGCCAAAACGAGCAGTACTTC. Translating gives CASSPMTGGQNEQYF.